In its sample, the clone carrying this T cell receptor (beta chain) was seen a few times. As yet, its antigen is unknown. PCR was performed a second time for roughly 7 to 12 cycles using a sample-barcoded 5' primer and a J-beta primer mix. Through a template-switch adaptor with 12 random nucleotides, each cDNA molecule received a tag. CDR3-containing paired-end reads numbering at least 3 million came from each sample. TCRdb processed the 5' RACE reads anew with MiXCR; each CDR3 protein has one entry. The data show 540,000 or so distinct CDR3 sequences, around 48% seen once. The data originate from a study of blood T cells in healthy people across ages. Points from the study as a whole: Both higher diversity and more naive CD4+ cells marked long-lived donors when set against aged donors. In the absence of known donor CMV status, changes in expanded clonotypes were possibly confounded.

The CDR3 spans 18 residues. Between the trimmed V and J ends, which lost 4 bases and 0 bases, there was a span of 25 bases. Germline V lookup: CDR1 SQVTM, CDR2 ANQGSEA. Material: blood. V is TRBV29-1 and J is TRBJ2-7; D may be TRBD2 (7 bases). The clonotype originates from a man older than 75 in good health. The CDR3 sequence is CSVGRGSGTTGSSYEQYF. CDR3 DNA sequence: TGCAGCGTTGGGAGGGGGTCCGGGACTACCGGGAGCTCCTACGAGCAGTACTTC.